This TCR beta chain was identified during a study of CD8+ T cells in alopecia areata (dated by TCRdb to the late 2010s). For the wider study: The treated patients took part in an open-label pilot trial in which moderate-to-severe alopecia areata was treated with oral tofacitinib at 5 to 10 mg twice daily. Patients stayed on tofacitinib for 6 to 18 months and then had 6 months of follow-up off drug so that delayed response and recurrence could be assessed. For the treated patients, the SALT score, which quantifies what percentage of scalp surface area is affected, served as the measure of disease severity. In both human patients and the C3H/HeJ mouse model, the study applied high-throughput TCRbeta sequencing to look at T cell clonal expansion in alopecia areata. On the human side, TCRbeta sequencing was run on scalp tissue and on sorted CD4+ and CD8+ peripheral blood T cells from healthy controls and from alopecia areata patients with either patchy or totalis/universalis disease. Biopsies were taken from tofacitinib-treated patients at baseline and at 4 and 24 weeks of treatment, and a later scalp biopsy was taken in several of the tofacitinib-treated patients. Scalp clonality was compared among normal scalp (n=4), patchy alopecia areata scalp (n=8), and alopecia totalis/universalis scalp (n=8). RNA was extracted with the PAXgene miRNA kit for fixed scalp, the miRNeasy kit for PBMCs, and the RNeasy kit for mouse skin. immunoSEQ multiplex PCR using 35 Vbeta forward primers and 13 Jbeta reverse primers was used to amplify TCRbeta CDR3 regions. Study-wide conclusions, independent of this receptor: Compared with normal scalp, lesional scalp, particularly in alopecia totalis/universalis, had higher clonality and more expanded CD8+ clones, which suggests antigenic drive. TCR sequences shared between patients were less clear than in mice, possibly partly because of HLA diversity in the patient population. Tofacitinib significantly decreased scalp clonality and the number of expanded CD8+ clones among the top 100 scalp clones. Unlike mouse skin, which is dominated by gammadelta T cells, normal human skin has resident alphabeta T cells that are also sequenced, and this complicates analysis of the scalp TCR repertoire. Many expanded lesional clones were found to persist in scalp and blood during tofacitinib treatment, and relapse after treatment cessation may be partly explained by this persistence. Because the treated cohort was small and had only one nonresponder, larger studies are needed to examine links between baseline CD8+ expansion and response.

Library method: the immunoSEQ multiplex PCR assay. For TCR sequencing, RNA was extracted from every sample and reverse transcribed into cDNA to serve as template. First-strand cDNA was synthesized with SuperScript III using a 2:1 mix of oligo-dT and random hexamers. A synthetic immune receptor repertoire was used to gauge amplification bias, and whatever bias remained was removed computationally. In the paper's pipeline: Raw reads were preprocessed to remove errors, and CDR3 was defined by IMGT conventions from the conserved cysteine to phenylalanine. Clonality was computed by normalizing Shannon entropy by log2 of the number of productive unique TCRs and subtracting the result from 1. Scalp TCRbeta sequences were cross-referenced with sorted blood CD4 and CD8 repertoires so that the CD4 or CD8 identity of scalp clones could be inferred. Drawn from immuneACCESS, this table holds only the in-frame rearrangements with V and J called that TCRdb kept. Clones are partly lost; checked studies trace under half to an unresolved V gene and leave the rest unexplained. V and J calls and clone size are as listed in that table; D and trimming were resolved from the DNA. Recorded for this sample are 150,000 to 200,000 clones; under 60% of them occurred a single time. Clones ranked in the top ten supply roughly 12% of the sample.

The cysteine opens and the phenylalanine closes a CDR3 of 12 amino acids. CDR3 DNA is the only sequence kept; it has 36 bases, read in frame from the first base. The V end loses 2 bases and the J end loses 2 bases, and a stretch of 7 bases separates them. The germline V gene sets CDR1 to SQVTM and CDR2 to ANQGSEA. The sample's time point label, decoded: roughly 24 weeks on oral tofacitinib. The sample's treatment or condition label, decoded: oral pan-JAK inhibitor, 5-10 mg twice daily. Peripheral blood and lesional scalp punch biopsies were obtained from patients with alopecia areata. PBMCs were isolated by density centrifugation and stained for CD3, CD4 and CD8, and CD4+ and CD8+ T cells were sorted on a FACSAria. This clone was counted between two and nine times. Its antigen remains undetermined. There are no base qualities to consult, and no much larger clone falls within one base.

This chain is built from TRBV29-1 and TRBJ2-7, with the identity of the D gene unclear. The source of this sequence is a human donor with alopecia areata. The sequencing used CD8+ T cells sorted from blood, collected at week 24, from a patient treated with tofacitinib. At the DNA level, the sequence is TGCAGCGTTGAATTAGAGACCTACGAGCAGTACTTC. The translation is CSVELETYEQYF.